Presented here are 11 T cell receptor beta chains from one specimen sequenced in a study of blood T cell repertoires in COVID-19. Assay used: immunoSEQ multiplex PCR; TCRdb lists only in-frame clones, some missing. The sample records 450,000 or so clones, approximately 90% being singletons. Sequenced sample: peripheral blood. These receptors were obtained from a young man with COVID-19, enrolled during active disease.

V gene TRBV19 combines with J gene TRBJ2-1; 8 bases are a match to TRBD2. J gave up 7 bases and V 8 bases, and 10 bases lay outside the gene matches. Germline CDR1 is LNHDA and CDR2 is SQIVND (reference sequence). The CDR3 is 14 amino acids. Here the CDR3 reads CASRRGSGINEQFF. CDR3 in DNA: TGTGCCAGTCGCCGCGGTAGCGGGATAAATGAGCAGTTCTTC.

The chain combines TRBV7-2 with TRBJ2-7, with 11 nucleotides matching TRBD2. Trimming took 9 bases from V and 5 from J; bases not matched to a gene: 15. Per germline, CDR1 SGHTA and CDR2 FQGNSA. CDR3 size: 16 residues. CDR3 coding DNA: TGTGCCAGGGGAACTAATACTAGCGGGAGTAGGCACGAGCAGTACTTC. Protein product: CARGTNTSGSRHEQYF. Together with reference TRBV7-2 and TRBJ2-7, the CDR3 gives the full variable domain: GAGVSQSPSNKVTEKGKDVELRCDPISGHTALYWYRQSLGQGLEFLIYFQGNSAPDKSGLPSDRFSAERTGGSVSTLTIQRTQQEDSAVYLCARGTNTSGSRHEQYFGPGTRLTVT.

The J gene is TRBJ1-1, the V gene TRBV3-1 (or the pseudogene TRBV3-2); D not certain. The germline CDR1 and CDR2 sequences are LGHDT and YNNKEL (reference sequence). The CDR3 spans 15 residues. Between the trimmed V and J ends, which lost 4 bases and 4 bases, there was a span of 16 bases. The CDR3 bases are TGTGCCAGCAGCCGACGACTCACCCTGGGCACTGAAGCTTTCTTT. Its protein is CASSRRLTLGTEAFF.

This clone was counted a few times. This chain links TRBV5-4 with TRBJ1-2; D is possibly TRBD1 (6 bases). Germline lookup yields CDR1 SGHNT and CDR2 YYREEE (reference sequence). V lost 5 bases to trimming and J lost 0 bases, with 11 bases between them. The CDR3 is 14 residues long. The CDR3 DNA follows: TGTGCCAGCAGGCTACAGGGAGCTAACTATGGCTACACCTTC. Residues: CASRLQGANYGYTF. The variable domain in full, completed from reference TRBV5-4 and TRBJ1-2, reads ETGVTQSPTHLIKTRGQQVTLRCSSQSGHNTVSWYQQALGQGPQFIFQYYREEENGRGNFPPRFSGLQFPNYSSELNVNALELDDSALYLCASRLQGANYGYTFGSGTRLTVV.

V usage is TRBV5-1 and J usage is TRBJ2-3; 13 bases line up with TRBD2. With 6 bases clipped from V and 5 bases from J, the junction kept 15 bases outside the gene matches. Germline CDR1 SGHRS, CDR2 YFSETQ. The CDR3 loop spans 18 amino acids. The DNA for the CDR3 is TGCGCCAGCAAACAAATTATTGGACTAGCGGGAGTGAGAGATACGCAGTATTTT. Its protein product is CASKQIIGLAGVRDTQYF.

The chain combines TRBV10-3 with TRBJ2-3, with D perhaps TRBD2 (6 bases). The CDR3 length is 14 residues. Between the trimmed V and J ends, which lost 4 bases and 3 bases, there was a span of 11 bases. The germline gives CDR1 ENHRY, CDR2 SYGVKD. The DNA of the CDR3 is TGTGCCATCAGTGGAGGCGGGATGACAGATACGCAGTATTTT. It encodes CAISGGGMTDTQYF.

The CDR3 is CASSLGRWAYEQYF. The CDR3 nucleotides are TGCGCCAGCAGCTTGGGCAGGTGGGCCTACGAGCAGTACTTC. The chain recombines TRBV5-1 with TRBJ2-7; D uncertain. This CDR3 is 14 amino acids long. Trimming took 0 bases from V and 2 from J, leaving 9 bases between them. Germline V lookup: CDR1 SGHRS, CDR2 YFSETQ.

The V gene is TRBV6-5, the J gene TRBJ1-2; D might be TRBD1 (5 bases). Between the trimmed V and J ends, which lost 0 bases and 8 bases, there was a span of 13 bases. This CDR3 comprises 14 residues. Germline CDR1 MNHEY, CDR2 SVGAGI. The DNA for the CDR3 is TGTGCCAGCAGTTACTCGCTCCGCGGGGGAGGCTACACCTTC. Its protein product is CASSYSLRGGGYTF.

The V call is TRBV3-1 (or the pseudogene TRBV3-2), the J call TRBJ2-1, with D unresolved. Germline CDR1 reads LGHDT; CDR2 reads YNNKEL (reference sequence). This CDR3 region has 14 residues. V dropped 4 bases and J dropped 6 bases, with 13 bases sitting between them. The CDR3 is CASSLGYGSNEQFF. DNA for the CDR3: TGTGCCAGCAGCCTCGGGTATGGCAGCAATGAGCAGTTCTTC.

The chain is built from TRBV18 and TRBJ2-1, with TRBD1 matching over 12 bases. CDR3 length: 15 residues. The ends lost 6 bases at V and 7 bases at J; junction bases unmatched: 7. Germline V gene data show CDR1 as KGHSH and CDR2 as LQKENI. CDR3 coding DNA: TGTGCCAGCTCCTCAGGGACAGGGGGCCGGAATGAGCAGTTCTTC. Translating it yields CASSSGTGGRNEQFF.

The rearrangement joins TRBV2 to TRBJ2-5; no firm D call. Germline CDR1 and CDR2: SNHLY and FYNNEI. The CDR3 is 13 residues long. Trimming left V 8 bases short and J 1 base short, with 11 bases between. The chain's CDR3 is CASLTSSQETQYF. In nucleotides, the CDR3 is TGTGCCAGCTTAACCAGTTCCCAAGAGACCCAGTACTTC.